The 24 T cell receptor beta chains reported below all come from one sample, sequenced in a study of beta chain features in type 1 diabetes. Isolated RNA was reverse transcribed in full, so expressed TCRB transcripts were sequenced. This table comes from immunoSEQ multiplex PCR, and its TCRdb copy is limited to in-frame clones, with some not included. The table has over 150,000 clones, roughly an eighth seen once. The sequenced material came from central memory CD4+ T cells from blood. These receptors all stem from a woman between 18 and 29 years old in good health.

The V gene is TRBV21-1, the J gene TRBJ1-1; the table names TRBD1, a call not compared with the DNA. TRBV21-1 is a known pseudogene. CDR3 size: 19 residues. The CDR3 spells CASSKPRERGRKRNTEAFF. CDR3 sequence (DNA): TGTGCCAGCAGCAAACCACGGGAAAGGGGGAGAAAGCGGAACACTGAAGCTTTCTTT.

The CDR3 sequence: CASSFGTGERETQYF. CDR3 sequence (DNA): TGTGCCAGCAGCTTTGGGACAGGGGAAAGGGAGACCCAGTACTTC. This chain joins TRBV6-5 and TRBJ2-5, with 10 bases lining up with TRBD1. CDR1 MNHEY and CDR2 SVGAGI come from the germline V gene. J lost 5 bases, V lost 6 bases, and 9 bases had no gene match. This CDR3 is 15 amino acids long.

The chain recombines TRBV9 with TRBJ1-1; D might be TRBD1 (6 bases). The V end lost 1 base, the J end lost 1 base, and 11 bases lay between the germline ends. CDR3 length: 15 residues. Germline CDR1 is SGDLS and CDR2 is YYNGEE. CDR3 in DNA: TGTGCCAGCAGCGTAAGGGACACCCGGAACACTGAAGCTTTCTTT. Its protein product is CASSVRDTRNTEAFF.

In its sample, this clone was seen a few times. V usage is TRBV6-5 and J usage is TRBJ2-1, with D possibly being TRBD2 (5 bases). The V gene's germline CDR1 is MNHEY and CDR2 SVGAGI. Between the trimmed V and J ends, which lost 6 bases and 4 bases, there was a span of 13 bases. CDR3 length: 14 amino acids. The CDR3 spells CASRDSAQYNEQFF. DNA of the CDR3: TGTGCCAGCAGGGACTCGGCCCAATACAATGAGCAGTTCTTC.

The CDR3 loop reads CASSQAWQGNTGELFF. The CDR3 DNA follows: TGCGCCAGCAGCCAAGCATGGCAGGGGAACACCGGGGAGCTGTTTTTT. The chain joins TRBV4-1 to TRBJ2-2, with a weak D call TRBD1 (5 bases). V was cut by 1 base and J by 1 base, with 10 bases left in between. Germline CDR1 reads MGHRA; CDR2 reads YSYEKL. The CDR3 contains 16 residues.

This clone came up a few times. CDR3 bases: TGTGCCAGCAGCTTATCTAGCGGGAGTTACAATGAGCAGTTCTTC. It yields the protein CASSLSSGSYNEQFF. The V gene is TRBV7-3, the J gene TRBJ2-1; TRBD2 agrees at 10 bases. The CDR3 loop spans 15 amino acids. V was clipped by 2 bases and J by 4 bases; unmatched bases: 2. Looked up from germline, CDR1 is SGHTA and CDR2 is FQGTGA.

This clone was observed a handful of times. This sequence joins TRBV5-6 and TRBJ2-5, with 14 bases matching TRBD2. With V trimmed by 3 bases and J by 5 bases, 9 bases remained unmatched. Germline CDR1 SGHDT, CDR2 YYEEEE. CDR3 length equals 17 residues. The CDR3 bases are TGTGCCAGCAGCTACAGGACTAGCGGGAGGATTACGGAGACCCAGTACTTC. Translation gives CASSYRTSGRITETQYF. Full variable domain (remainder filled in from reference TRBV5-6 and TRBJ2-5): DAGVTQSPTHLIKTRGQQVTLRCSPKSGHDTVSWYQQALGQGPQFIFQYYEEEERQRGNFPDRFSGHQFPNYSSELNVNALLLGDSALYLCASSYRTSGRITETQYFGPGTRLLVL.

This clone was detected a few times. V and J are TRBV2 and TRBJ1-3; D is unclear. CDR3 length equals 15 residues. CDR1 SNHLY and CDR2 FYNNEI come from the germline V gene. V was clipped by 6 bases and J by 0 bases, with 12 bases between them. The CDR3 reads CASRRDWSSGNTIYF. The CDR3 bases are TGTGCCAGCAGGAGGGATTGGAGCTCTGGAAACACCATATATTTT.

There are a few counts of this clone. The chain recombines TRBV4-1 with TRBJ2-7, with a possible D match to TRBD2 (6 bases). Germline V gene sequence: CDR1 MGHRA, CDR2 YSYEKL. This CDR3 comprises 15 residues. V was pared by 0 bases and J by 2 bases, with 11 bases between. CDR3 loop: CASSQEDRRAYEQYF. CDR3 bases: TGCGCCAGCAGCCAAGAAGATCGGAGGGCCTACGAGCAGTACTTC.

The gene calls are TRBV6-5 and TRBJ2-1; 7 bases fit TRBD2. Germline trimming cut 5 bases from V and 7 bases from J; bases unmatched to any gene: 2. Germline V gene sequence: CDR1 MNHEY, CDR2 SVGAGI. The CDR3 is made up of 12 amino acids. The CDR3 region has the DNA TGTGCCAGCAGTGAAGCGGGGAATGAGCAGTTCTTC. It encodes CASSEAGNEQFF.

The V and J genes are TRBV2 and TRBJ1-2; tentative D call: TRBD1 (6 bases). The germline V gene has CDR1 SNHLY and CDR2 FYNNEI. CDR3 size: 13 residues. The germline V and J ends were trimmed by 6 bases and 2 bases, with 10 bases remaining between them. CDR3 sequence reads: CASSVGQNYGYTF. For the CDR3, the DNA is TGTGCCAGCAGCGTCGGACAGAACTATGGCTACACCTTC.

The chain links TRBV4-2 to TRBJ1-3, with a possible D match to TRBD1 (5 bases). The CDR3 loop spans 15 amino acids. Germline V gene data show CDR1 as LGHNA and CDR2 as YNFKEQ. Deletions cut 1 base from V and 4 bases from J, with 11 bases between. Here the CDR3 reads CASSQGSGVGNTIYF. The CDR3 DNA sequence: TGTGCCAGCAGCCAAGGATCGGGGGTCGGAAACACCATATATTTT.

The V gene is TRBV7-8, the J gene TRBJ2-5; 7 positions agree with TRBD1. This CDR3 is built from 14 residues. Germline V gene data show CDR1 as SGHVS and CDR2 as FQNEAQ. After removal of 5 bases from V and 5 bases from J, the junction contained 8 bases not matched to a gene. The CDR3 DNA reads as TGTGCCAGCAGCACCCGAGACAGGGCGGAGACCCAGTACTTC. Amino acid sequence: CASSTRDRAETQYF.

The chain recombines TRBV5-1 with TRBJ1-2, with D possibly being TRBD1 (6 bases). Trimming took off 4 bases at V and 4 bases at J, with 17 bases between the two ends. Germline V lookup: CDR1 SGHRS, CDR2 YFSETQ. The length of the CDR3 is 15 residues. CDR3 sequence (DNA): TGCGCCAGCAGCCCTGCGGACAGTCGCACCTATGGCTACACCTTC. Translation: CASSPADSRTYGYTF.

The chain employs TRBV7-2 and TRBJ2-7; TRBD2 agrees at 9 bases. This CDR3 has 12 amino acids. V lost 1 base to trimming and J lost 9 bases; unmatched junction nucleotides: 1. From germline, CDR1 is SGHTA and CDR2 FQGNSA. The CDR3 here is CASSLEREVQYF. The CDR3 DNA reads TGTGCCAGCAGCTTAGAGCGGGAGGTGCAGTACTTC.

There are a few counts of this clone. This chain uses TRBV7-8 with TRBJ1-2; 9 bases align to TRBD1. This CDR3 has 13 residues. V lost 5 bases, J lost 5 bases, and 3 bases stayed unmatched. The germline CDR1 and CDR2 sequences are SGHVS and FQNEAQ. In nucleotides, the CDR3 is TGTGCCAGCAGCGAGACAGGGGGGTATGGCTACACCTTC. Protein product: CASSETGGYGYTF.

The rearrangement links TRBV28 to TRBJ1-1; D is unresolved. CDR3 length: 15 residues. The germline V gene has CDR1 MDHEN and CDR2 SYDVKM. Trimming shortened V by 6 bases and J by 4 bases, and 18 bases separated the two germline ends. The CDR3 loop is CASSPTTAGSTEAFF. The CDR3 region has the DNA TGTGCCAGCAGCCCTACGACGGCAGGCAGCACTGAAGCTTTCTTT.

The chain has TRBV29-1 and TRBJ2-7, with D possibly being TRBD1 (6 bases). V was pared by 7 bases and J by 2 bases, with 21 bases between. CDR3 length equals 15 residues. Germline V gene data show CDR1 as SQVTM and CDR2 as ANQGSEA. CDR3 amino acids: CSAVRGRVRPYEQYF. As DNA, the CDR3 is TGCAGCGCCGTCAGGGGCCGCGTGAGACCCTACGAGCAGTACTTC.

The rearrangement uses TRBV11-2 and TRBJ2-7; 7 nucleotides line up with TRBD1. V lost 8 bases to trimming and J lost 5 bases; unmatched junction nucleotides: 3. Germline CDR1 is SGHAT and CDR2 is FQNNGV. The CDR3 is made up of 11 amino acids. The CDR3 DNA follows: TGTGCCAGCGAGGGGGCCCACGAGCAGTACTTC. It codes for CASEGAHEQYF.

The V and J genes are TRBV5-4 and TRBJ2-7; no firm D call. Trimming took 3 bases from V and 0 from J, leaving 4 bases between them. Looked up from germline, CDR1 is SGHNT and CDR2 is YYREEE (reference sequence). The CDR3 consists of 12 residues. CDR3 coding DNA: TGTGCCAGCAGCTACAGCTCCTACGAGCAGTACTTC. This gives the protein CASSYSSYEQYF.

This clone was detected only a few times. This rearrangement joins TRBV7-9 to TRBJ1-4, with TRBD1 as a possible D gene (5 bases). In germline, CDR1 is SEHNR, CDR2 FQNEAQ (reference sequence). Trimming cost V 4 bases and J 8 bases, with 14 bases left between them. The CDR3 has 14 residues. The CDR3 loop is CASSSLTVGEKLFF. The CDR3 nucleotides are TGTGCCAGCAGCTCTTTGACAGTCGGAGAAAAACTGTTTTTT.

This clone was recorded a few times. The chain links TRBV5-1 to TRBJ2-3; a weak D match, TRBD1 (5 bases). Trimming stripped 5 bases from V and 0 bases from J, with 10 bases between. The CDR3 sequence is 14 residues long. Germline V gene data show CDR1 as SGHRS and CDR2 as YFSETQ. CDR3 in amino acids: CASRPDSSTDTQYF. The CDR3 DNA sequence: TGCGCCAGCAGACCTGACAGTAGCACAGATACGCAGTATTTT. The entire variable domain, with the rest obtained from reference TRBV5-1 and TRBJ2-3, is as follows: KAGVTQTPRYLIKTRGQQVTLSCSPISGHRSVSWYQQTPGQGLQFLFEYFSETQRNKGNFPGRFSGRQFSNSRSEMNVSTLELGDSALYLCASRPDSSTDTQYFGPGTRLTVL.

The V and J genes are TRBV5-1 and TRBJ2-5, with a weak D call TRBD2 (6 bases). Germline CDR1 reads SGHRS; CDR2 reads YFSETQ. This CDR3 contains 15 residues. Trimming pared 1 base from V and 5 bases from J, leaving 15 bases between. DNA for the CDR3: TGCGCCAGCAGCTTGATGGGGGGAGATGGGGAGACCCAGTACTTC. This codes for CASSLMGGDGETQYF.

This chain joins TRBV28 and TRBJ2-4, with 9 nucleotides matching TRBD1. Unmatched junction bases numbered 8, after V lost 5 bases and J lost 3 bases. The germline V gene encodes CDR1 MDHEN and CDR2 SYDVKM. This CDR3 has 16 residues. The DNA of the CDR3 is TGTGCCAGCAGTCCACAGGGGGCGCGGGGCAAAAACATTCAGTACTTC. Its translation is CASSPQGARGKNIQYF.